These 20 T cell receptor beta chains came from one sample sequenced in a study of spatial heterogeneity in lung cancer. TCRdb re-called the 5' RACE reads with MiXCR, one entry per CDR3 protein. Among about 87,000 distinct CDR3 sequences listed, just under 20% were seen once. As to time point: blood at routine non-recurrence follow-up after resection. Sequencing was performed on PBMCs, taken at follow-up. These receptors all stem from a male donor with early-stage non-small cell lung cancer.

This clonotype was counted a few times. The chain employs TRBV27 and TRBJ1-2, with a weak D call TRBD1 (5 bases). CDR1 MNHEY and CDR2 SMNVEV come from the germline V gene (reference sequence). V was cut by 3 bases and J by 0 bases, with 5 bases left in between. The CDR3 is 13 residues long. The CDR3 is CASSFRANYGYTF. The CDR3, as DNA: TGTGCCAGCAGTTTCAGGGCTAACTATGGCTACACCTTC.

This sequence joins TRBV29-1 and TRBJ2-1; the D is unclear. V was cut by 7 bases and J by 0 bases, with 10 bases left in between. CDR1 is SQVTM, CDR2 ANQGSEA, per germline. The CDR3 runs 13 residues. This CDR3 is CSGGYGSYNEQFF. DNA for the CDR3: TGCAGCGGCGGTTATGGCTCCTACAATGAGCAGTTCTTC.

J is TRBJ1-4 and V is TRBV12-3 or TRBV12-4, with D unclear. The V end was cut by 6 bases, the J end by 5 bases, with 10 bases between. The CDR3 is made up of 13 amino acids. DNA of the CDR3: TGTGCCAGCAGCCGAGACGGGAATGAAAAACTGTTTTTT. Translation: CASSRDGNEKLFF.

This clonotype was observed at least ten times. This chain links TRBV10-3 with TRBJ2-3; possibly TRBD2 for D (7 bases). Trimming removed 3 bases at V and 2 bases at J, with 12 bases between. The germline CDR1 and CDR2 sequences are ENHRY and SYGVKD. The CDR3 is made up of 15 amino acids. CDR3 protein: CAISDVGGPTDTQYF. For the CDR3, the DNA is TGTGCCATCAGTGACGTGGGGGGGCCCACAGATACGCAGTATTTT.

This clonotype was counted a few times. This rearrangement joins TRBV13 to TRBJ2-7; maybe TRBD2 (5 bases). Deletions cut 5 bases from V and 0 bases from J, with 11 bases between. Looked up from germline, CDR1 is PRHDT and CDR2 is FYEKMQ (reference sequence). The CDR3 is 14 amino acids. In DNA, the CDR3 is TGTGCCAGCAGCCCCGGACTCACCTCCTACGAGCAGTACGTC. This codes for CASSPGLTSYEQYV.

J is TRBJ1-6 and V is TRBV6-6; D is ambiguous. The length of the CDR3 is 13 residues. Germline CDR1 is MNHNY and CDR2 is SVGAGI (reference sequence). Trimming removed 8 bases from V and 0 bases from J, with 5 bases in between. CDR3 amino acids: CASGSSYNSPLHF. CDR3 nucleotides: TGTGCCAGCGGAAGCTCCTATAATTCACCCCTCCACTTT.

In this sample, this clonotype turned up many times. V gene TRBV7-2 combines with J gene TRBJ2-1; a possible D gene is TRBD2 (6 bases). CDR3 length equals 14 residues. The V gene lost 7 bases and the J gene lost 2 bases, with 12 bases spanning the gap. CDR1 and CDR2 from the germline V gene are SGHTA and FQGNSA. The CDR3 region is CASNVSGPYNEQFF. CDR3 DNA sequence: TGTGCCAGCAACGTTAGCGGCCCCTACAATGAGCAGTTCTTC.

The sample holds many counts of this clonotype. V is TRBV10-3 and J is TRBJ2-1; D might be TRBD2 (5 bases). Germline V gives CDR1 ENHRY, CDR2 SYGVKD. Deletions cut 10 bases from V and 2 bases from J, with 18 bases between. This CDR3 contains 15 residues. CDR3 sequence reads: CANNHSGLTYNEQFF. The CDR3, as DNA: TGTGCCAACAATCACTCGGGGTTAACCTACAATGAGCAGTTCTTC.

The genes are TRBV6-5 and TRBJ2-5; TRBD1 matches 7 bases. The V segment lost 6 bases and the J segment 5 bases; nucleotides outside the gene matches: 9. This CDR3 is 14 amino acids long. From germline, CDR1 is MNHEY and CDR2 SVGAGI. CDR3 amino acids: CASRRQGSGETQYF. CDR3 DNA: TGTGCCAGCAGACGACAGGGATCTGGGGAGACCCAGTACTTC.

This chain joins TRBV20-1 and TRBJ2-3; D gene uncertain. The germline V and J ends were trimmed by 5 bases and 0 bases, with 15 bases remaining between them. The CDR3 is 15 amino acids. Germline values: CDR1 DFQATT, CDR2 SNEGSKA (reference sequence). The CDR3 region is CSASSPSGSTDTQYF. CDR3 bases: TGCAGTGCTTCCAGTCCCTCCGGTAGCACAGATACGCAGTATTTT.

This clonotype showed up just a few times. V and J are TRBV7-6 and TRBJ2-5; tentatively, D is TRBD2 (6 bases). The ends were cut back, 4 bases at V and 4 bases at J, with 16 bases in the middle. The CDR3 totals 15 residues. CDR1 and CDR2 from the germline V gene are SGHVS and FNYEAQ. CDR3 in amino acids: CASSSGGGDVETQYF. CDR3 DNA: TGTGCCAGCAGCTCCGGAGGAGGGGATGTAGAGACCCAGTACTTC.

This clonotype was detected ten times or more. The chain combines TRBV14 with TRBJ2-3; 10 nucleotides align to TRBD2. The CDR3 is 17 residues long. Trimming cost V 1 base and J 10 bases; bases outside gene matches: 14. Germline V gives CDR1 SGHDN, CDR2 FVKESK. The CDR3 loop is CASSQGIPAGGLIPQYF. The CDR3 DNA reads TGTGCCAGCAGCCAAGGGATTCCAGCGGGAGGGCTGATCCCGCAGTATTTT.

V is TRBV2 and J is TRBJ1-2; no clear D. This CDR3 has 8 amino acids. Trimming removed 8 bases from V and 8 bases from J, with 3 bases in between. Germline-derived CDR1 and CDR2 are SNHLY and FYNNEI. DNA for the CDR3: TGTGCCAGCGGGGGCTACACCTTC. Translated: CASGGYTF.

This clonotype was observed many times. The V call is TRBV24-1, the J call TRBJ2-3; TRBD1 is a possible D gene (5 bases). V lost 5 bases to trimming and J lost 0 bases, with 8 bases between them. The CDR3 length is 14 residues. Per the germline V gene, CDR1 is KGHDR and CDR2 is SFDVKD. The CDR3 DNA is TGTGCCACCAGTGGAGCAGGGAGCACAGATACGCAGTATTTT. Protein product: CATSGAGSTDTQYF.

This clonotype has a count of ten or more. This rearrangement joins TRBV7-2 to TRBJ2-1; unclear D gene. Trimming took 6 bases from V and 5 from J, leaving 11 bases between them. There are 13 residues in the CDR3. CDR1 SGHTA and CDR2 FQGNSA come from the germline V gene. The CDR3 loop is CASRSTRDNEQFF. The CDR3 DNA follows: TGTGCCAGCAGGTCTACAAGGGACAATGAGCAGTTCTTC.

This clonotype was picked up a small number of times. The chain recombines TRBV29-1 with TRBJ2-2; D is possibly TRBD2 (6 bases). This CDR3 has 14 amino acids. With 6 bases removed from V and 5 bases from J, the gap between germline ends came to 16 bases. CDR1 and CDR2 (germline): SQVTM, ANQGSEA. CDR3: CSVRGTLGTGELFF. CDR3 nucleotides: TGCAGCGTCCGGGGGACCCTGGGGACCGGGGAGCTGTTTTTT.

The chain uses TRBV27 and TRBJ1-6; TRBD1 aligns across 7 bases. J gave up 5 bases and V 2 bases, and 9 bases lay outside the gene matches. The CDR3 runs to 17 residues. CDR1 is MNHEY and CDR2 is SMNVEV in the germline V gene (reference sequence). This CDR3 is CASSLVWEGGNNSPLHF. CDR3 sequence (DNA): TGTGCCAGCAGTTTAGTCTGGGAAGGGGGCAATAATTCACCCCTCCACTTT.

This clonotype was observed a few times. The chain carries TRBV3-1 and TRBJ2-3, with TRBD2 matching over 8 bases. The CDR3 consists of 17 residues. Looked up from germline, CDR1 is LGHDT and CDR2 is YNNKEL (reference sequence). Losses at the gene ends were 4 bases for V and 0 bases for J; bases not matched to a gene: 9. CDR3 DNA sequence: TGTGCCAGCAGCCCGAAGCCAGCGGGAGCCAGCACAGATACGCAGTATTTT. It yields the protein CASSPKPAGASTDTQYF.

This clonotype was recorded a few times. The chain has TRBV20-1 and TRBJ1-1; 8 nucleotides agree with TRBD1. The CDR3 has 15 amino acids. Trimming took 3 bases from V and 5 from J; bases not matched to a gene: 11. Germline V CDR1 and CDR2: DFQATT, SNEGSKA (reference sequence). This chain's CDR3 is CSASPQQGAWTEAFF. DNA of the CDR3: TGCAGTGCTAGCCCCCAGCAGGGGGCTTGGACTGAAGCTTTCTTT.

This clonotype has only a few counts. The V call is TRBV11-3, the J call TRBJ2-1; D gene ambiguous. Trimming cost V 2 bases and J 5 bases, with 25 bases left between them. This CDR3 is 19 amino acids long. Germline values: CDR1 SGHNT, CDR2 YENEEA. CDR3 sequence reads: CASSLSKIGDPESHNEQFF. Written as DNA, the CDR3 is TGTGCCAGCAGCTTATCGAAGATTGGGGATCCCGAATCCCACAATGAGCAGTTCTTC.